A single sample is the source of the 2 T cell receptor beta chains below, sequenced in a study of blood T cell repertoires in COVID-19. Some clones are missing from TCRdb's copy, which holds only in-frame ones; the method was immunoSEQ multiplex PCR. The top ten clones hold over 0.95% of a sample with 350,000 to 400,000 clones, around 87% of them seen once. Material for sequencing was PBMCs or T cells enriched from blood (not recorded which). These TCRs come from a man younger than 35 who had recovered from COVID-19.

The chain combines TRBV27 with TRBJ1-2; 8 positions agree with TRBD1. The CDR3 extends over 14 amino acids. The ends lost 3 bases at V and 4 bases at J; junction bases unmatched: 4. The germline gives CDR1 MNHEY, CDR2 SMNVEV (reference sequence). CDR3 protein: CASSFMGQAYGYTF. CDR3 DNA sequence: TGTGCCAGCAGTTTTATGGGACAGGCCTATGGCTACACCTTC.

J is TRBJ1-5 and V is TRBV19, with 9 bases identical to TRBD1. The CDR3 extends over 16 amino acids. The ends lost 6 bases at V and 1 base at J; junction bases unmatched: 7. Germline V gene data show CDR1 as LNHDA and CDR2 as SQIVND (reference sequence). The CDR3 nucleotides read TGTGCCAGTAGCACACTACAGGGGGCAAGCAATCAGCCCCAGCATTTT. It encodes CASSTLQGASNQPQHF.